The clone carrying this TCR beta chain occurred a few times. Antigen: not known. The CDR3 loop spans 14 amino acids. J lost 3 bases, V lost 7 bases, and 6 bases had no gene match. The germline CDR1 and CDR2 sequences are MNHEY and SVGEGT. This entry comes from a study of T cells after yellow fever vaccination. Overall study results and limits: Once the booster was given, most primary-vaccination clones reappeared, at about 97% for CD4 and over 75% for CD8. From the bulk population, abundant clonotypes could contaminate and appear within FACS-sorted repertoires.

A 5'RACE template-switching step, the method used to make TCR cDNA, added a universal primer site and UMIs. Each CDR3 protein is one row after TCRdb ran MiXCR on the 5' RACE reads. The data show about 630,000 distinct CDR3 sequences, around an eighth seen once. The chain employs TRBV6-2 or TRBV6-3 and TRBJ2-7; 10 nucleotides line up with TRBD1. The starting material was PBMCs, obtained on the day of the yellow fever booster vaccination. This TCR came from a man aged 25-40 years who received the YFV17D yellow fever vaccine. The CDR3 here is CASKWGTGDYEQYF. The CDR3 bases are TGTGCCAGCAAATGGGGGACAGGGGACTACGAGCAGTACTTC.